One and the same sample provided the 31 T cell receptor beta chains below, sequenced in a study of radiation and T cells in renal cell carcinoma. Produced via immunoSEQ multiplex PCR; TCRdb's table is partial and in-frame only. The sample contains over 35,000 clones, roughly four fifths of which appear only once. The time point denotes: blood 4 weeks post-SBRT, at nephrectomy. Documented treatment: 15 Gy SBRT to primary tumor, nephrectomy 4 weeks later. Sequencing was performed on blood, taken from a patient whose treatment included radiotherapy and nephrectomy. Every receptor here comes from a woman in her 70s with renal cell carcinoma.

The V and J genes are TRBV10-2 and TRBJ1-2, with D possibly being TRBD1 (5 bases). The CDR3 contains 13 residues. Germline CDR1 reads WSHSY; CDR2 reads SAAADI. The ends were cut back, 3 bases at V and 5 bases at J, with 10 bases in the middle. CDR3 sequence reads: CASSEDRRYGYTF. CDR3 bases: TGCGCCAGCAGTGAAGACAGAAGGTATGGCTACACCTTC.

This clone occurred once. This CDR3 is CASSEEGLGEQYF. The DNA of the CDR3 is TGTGCCAGCAGTGAAGAGGGTTTGGGGGAGCAGTACTTC. The chain employs TRBV25-1 and TRBJ2-7; a weak D match, TRBD2 (5 bases). Deletions cut 2 bases from V and 7 bases from J, with 12 bases between. Germline CDR1 MGHDK, CDR2 SYGVNS. There are 13 residues in the CDR3.

The chain is built from TRBV7-3 and TRBJ2-2; D not certain. With 4 bases removed from V and 4 bases from J, the gap between germline ends came to 16 bases. Germline CDR1 reads SGHTA; CDR2 reads FQGTGA. The CDR3 is 16 residues long. CDR3 nucleotide sequence: TGTGCCAGCAGCTACACGGCCGGTGGTAGCACCGGGGAGCTGTTTTTT. Its translation: CASSYTAGGSTGELFF.

Comments on this clone: At one of its ends the junction is not consistent with the germline gene, which may arise from a read error. This chain connects TRBV7-2 to TRBJ2-5; D might be TRBD2 (6 bases). Germline assignment: CDR1 SGHTA and CDR2 FQGNSA. This CDR3 comprises 15 residues. CDR3 bases: TGTGCCAGCAGCCTAGACCGGGACTTCCAAAAGACCCAGTACTTC. This translates into CASSLDRDFQKTQYF.

The V call is TRBV6-5, the J call TRBJ2-4; 8 nucleotides agree with TRBD1. With 5 bases clipped from V and 14 bases from J, the junction kept 8 bases outside the gene matches. CDR3 length: 12 amino acids. The V gene's germline CDR1 is MNHEY and CDR2 SVGAGI. CDR3 sequence reads: CASSPRGRREYF. The DNA of the CDR3 is TGTGCCAGCAGTCCCAGGGGGCGAAGGGAGTACTTC.

J is TRBJ2-5 and V is TRBV10-3, with 8 bases matching TRBD2. V was pared by 3 bases and J by 7 bases, with 4 bases of the junction left unmatched. Germline V lookup: CDR1 ENHRY, CDR2 SYGVKD. This CDR3 region has 13 residues. CDR3 amino acids: CAISDGRGGTQYF. DNA for the CDR3: TGTGCCATCAGTGACGGGAGGGGGGGGACCCAGTACTTC.

The genes are TRBV28 and TRBJ2-3; tentatively, D is TRBD1 (5 bases). The CDR3 is 15 amino acids. With 5 bases removed from V and 2 bases from J, the gap between germline ends came to 14 bases. Germline CDR1 and CDR2: MDHEN and SYDVKM. Here the CDR3 DNA reads TGTGCCAGCAGTACGATGGACACAAACACAGATACGCAGTATTTT. Its protein product is CASSTMDTNTDTQYF.

This rearrangement joins TRBV5-5 to TRBJ2-7, with 7 bases that match TRBD1. With V trimmed by 2 bases and J by 2 bases, 4 bases remained unmatched. Germline assignment: CDR1 SGHKS and CDR2 YYEKEE (reference sequence). The CDR3 has 14 amino acids. CDR3 in amino acids: CASSLAGGPYEQYF. In DNA form, the CDR3 reads TGTGCCAGCAGCTTAGCAGGGGGACCCTACGAGCAGTACTTC.

The genes are TRBV19 and TRBJ1-1; D is undetermined. Germline V lookup: CDR1 LNHDA, CDR2 SQIVND (reference sequence). V gave up 8 bases and J gave up 1 base, with 11 bases separating them. The length of the CDR3 is 13 residues. This chain's CDR3 is CASGVGRNTEAFF. CDR3 nucleotide sequence: TGTGCCAGTGGGGTTGGACGGAACACTGAAGCTTTCTTT.

This clone was seen a few times. This rearrangement joins TRBV9 to TRBJ2-2, with 10 bases matching TRBD1. The CDR3 totals 17 residues. Per the germline V gene, CDR1 is SGDLS and CDR2 is YYNGEE. Trimming removed 0 bases from V and 6 bases from J; junction bases left unmatched: 8. DNA of the CDR3: TGTGCCAGCAGCGTAGGGGACAGGGGTCGATTTTCCGGGGAGCTGTTTTTT. This codes for CASSVGDRGRFSGELFF.

The gene calls are TRBV5-1 and TRBJ2-5, with a tentative D call TRBD1 (5 bases). CDR1 SGHRS and CDR2 YFSETQ come from the germline V gene. V shed 0 bases and J shed 1 base, with 16 bases lying between them. This CDR3 has 17 amino acids. CDR3 protein: CASSLAPGAITQETQYF. CDR3 sequence (DNA): TGCGCCAGCAGCTTGGCCCCTGGGGCGATAACCCAAGAGACCCAGTACTTC. The variable domain in full, completed from reference TRBV5-1 and TRBJ2-5, reads KAGVTQTPRYLIKTRGQQVTLSCSPISGHRSVSWYQQTPGQGLQFLFEYFSETQRNKGNFPGRFSGRQFSNSRSEMNVSTLELGDSALYLCASSLAPGAITQETQYFGPGTRLLVL.

V usage is TRBV9 and J usage is TRBJ1-2, with 9 bases aligning to TRBD1. The germline V gene has CDR1 SGDLS and CDR2 YYNGEE. The V gene end was trimmed by 0 bases and the J gene end by 4 bases; junction bases not matched to a gene: 4. The CDR3 extends over 15 amino acids. DNA of the CDR3: TGTGCCAGCAGCGTAGGTCGACAGGGGGTCTATGGCTACACCTTC. Protein product: CASSVGRQGVYGYTF.

This clone was found a few times. The V call is TRBV9, the J call TRBJ1-5; the D is unclear. The CDR3 has 13 amino acids. Germline values: CDR1 SGDLS, CDR2 YYNGEE. Deletions cut 3 bases from V and 4 bases from J, with 8 bases between. The CDR3 DNA follows: TGTGCCAGCAGCGCCGAGGTGAATCAGCCCCAGCATTTT. As protein: CASSAEVNQPQHF.

V usage is TRBV5-1 and J usage is TRBJ2-1; D may be TRBD2 (6 bases). V was clipped by 0 bases and J by 7 bases, with 17 bases between them. The CDR3 runs to 16 residues. The germline V gene encodes CDR1 SGHRS and CDR2 YFSETQ. The CDR3: CASSLAGGKKFNEQFF. For the CDR3, the DNA is TGCGCCAGCAGCTTGGCCGGAGGGAAGAAATTTAATGAGCAGTTCTTC.

The genes are TRBV19 and TRBJ2-2; perhaps TRBD1 as D (5 bases). The length of the CDR3 is 13 residues. Looked up from germline, CDR1 is LNHDA and CDR2 is SQIVND (reference sequence). Between the trimmed V and J ends, which lost 7 bases and 3 bases, there was a span of 9 bases. CDR3 loop: CASTGRDTGELFF. The DNA of the CDR3 is TGTGCCAGTACCGGCAGGGACACCGGGGAGCTGTTTTTT.

This chain links TRBV19 with TRBJ1-5, with 10 bases fitting TRBD1. Germline V gene sequence: CDR1 LNHDA, CDR2 SQIVND (reference sequence). Trimming cost V 3 bases and J 7 bases; bases outside gene matches: 3. CDR3 length: 14 residues. This CDR3 reads CASSMTTGGQPQHF. The CDR3 coding sequence is TGTGCCAGTAGTATGACGACAGGGGGCCAGCCCCAGCATTTT.

The chain has TRBV15 and TRBJ2-2; tentatively, D is TRBD2 (6 bases). This CDR3 has 15 amino acids. The germline V gene has CDR1 LNHNV and CDR2 YYDKDF (reference sequence). Trimming pared 1 base from V and 8 bases from J, leaving 14 bases between. This chain's CDR3 is CATSRGAGTFGELFF. The DNA of the CDR3 is TGTGCCACCAGCAGAGGCGCCGGGACTTTTGGGGAGCTGTTTTTT.

This chain links TRBV5-1 with TRBJ2-1, with D tentatively TRBD2 (6 bases). Germline values: CDR1 SGHRS, CDR2 YFSETQ. The CDR3 consists of 16 residues. Trimming shortened V by 3 bases and J by 3 bases, and 16 bases separated the two germline ends. CDR3 nucleotides: TGCGCCAGCAGCTACACCGCGGGGCTAAGCTACAATGAGCAGTTCTTC. It yields the protein CASSYTAGLSYNEQFF.

The chain is built from TRBV9 and TRBJ1-2; D is perhaps TRBD1 (6 bases). Germline assignment: CDR1 SGDLS and CDR2 YYNGEE. The CDR3 runs 15 residues. V was shortened by 0 bases and J by 2 bases, with 11 bases between the two germline ends. CDR3 residues: CASSVEVGANYGYTF. The CDR3 bases are TGTGCCAGCAGCGTAGAGGTGGGGGCGAACTATGGCTACACCTTC.

V gene TRBV25-1 combines with J gene TRBJ2-1; possible D gene TRBD2, 6 bases. Germline V gene sequence: CDR1 MGHDK, CDR2 SYGVNS. The CDR3 runs to 14 residues. V lost 5 bases to trimming and J lost 9 bases, with 17 bases between them. The CDR3 here is CASSSSTSSSEQFF. CDR3 bases: TGTGCCAGCAGTAGCTCGACTAGTTCAAGTGAGCAGTTCTTC.

The gene calls are TRBV4-3 and TRBJ2-3; D unclear. This CDR3 has 15 residues. Trimming cost V 1 base and J 2 bases, with 10 bases left between them. Germline V gene lookup returns CDR1 LGHNA and CDR2 YSLEER. CDR3 in DNA: TGCGCCAGCAGCCAAGCCCATACAGTCACAGATACGCAGTATTTT. Translated, it gives CASSQAHTVTDTQYF.

This rearrangement joins TRBV7-8 to TRBJ2-2; 9 bases line up with TRBD2. Germline trimming cut 3 bases from V and 16 bases from J; bases unmatched to any gene: 12. The germline gives CDR1 SGHVS, CDR2 FQNEAQ. The CDR3 runs 14 residues. In nucleotides, the CDR3 is TGTGCCAGCAGCTTGACTTTGGGCGGGGGGGTGAGGTTTTTT. It is translated as CASSLTLGGGVRFF.

This clone has just one count. The chain employs TRBV2 and TRBJ1-4; the D is unclear. In germline, CDR1 is SNHLY, CDR2 FYNNEI. The length of the CDR3 is 16 residues. V was clipped by 3 bases and J by 0 bases, with 11 bases between them. The CDR3 nucleotides read TGTGCCAGCAGTGATTTCGGGAGGGCAACTAATGAAAAACTGTTTTTT. Protein: CASSDFGRATNEKLFF.

This clone occurred once. V and J are TRBV27 and TRBJ1-2, with a tentative D call TRBD1 (6 bases). CDR3 length: 14 amino acids. V shed 3 bases and J shed 2 bases, with 10 bases lying between them. Looked up from germline, CDR1 is MNHEY and CDR2 is SMNVEV (reference sequence). CDR3 DNA sequence: TGTGCCAGCAGTTTGTTGGACAGCAACTATGGCTACACCTTC. Translation: CASSLLDSNYGYTF.

The rearrangement links TRBV7-9 to TRBJ2-1; unclear D gene. Germline CDR1 reads SEHNR; CDR2 reads FQNEAQ (reference sequence). The CDR3 contains 12 residues. V lost 5 bases to trimming and J lost 5 bases, with 7 bases between them. CDR3 amino acids: CASSPMNNEQFF. CDR3 bases: TGTGCCAGCAGCCCGATGAACAATGAGCAGTTCTTC.

The CDR3 DNA is TGCGCCAGCCGACAGGGATATCAAGAGACCCAGTACTTC. Its protein is CASRQGYQETQYF. This sequence joins TRBV10-2 and TRBJ2-5; 7 positions match TRBD1. V shed 8 bases, J shed 2 bases, and the junction held 5 bases outside the gene matches. The CDR3 loop spans 13 amino acids. Germline V gene lookup returns CDR1 WSHSY and CDR2 SAAADI.

This chain joins TRBV7-9 and TRBJ1-6; the D is unclear. Trimming took off 4 bases at V and 10 bases at J, with 20 bases between the two ends. The germline CDR1 and CDR2 sequences are SEHNR and FQNEAQ (reference sequence). The CDR3 extends over 16 amino acids. This CDR3 is CASSSGPPDFLSPLHF. CDR3 DNA: TGTGCCAGCAGCTCTGGCCCGCCGGACTTCTTATCACCCCTCCACTTT.

The CDR3 DNA reads as TGTGCCAGCAGTTACGAGAGCAACAGGGGCTCCTACGAGCAGTACTTC. This translates into CASSYESNRGSYEQYF. The rearrangement joins TRBV6-5 to TRBJ2-7, with 7 bases that match TRBD1. The V gene end was trimmed by 2 bases and the J gene end by 0 bases; junction bases not matched to a gene: 7. This CDR3 contains 16 residues. The germline V gene encodes CDR1 MNHEY and CDR2 SVGAGI.

J is TRBJ2-7 and V is TRBV10-3, with D possibly matching TRBD2 (5 bases). There are 11 residues in the CDR3. Germline-derived CDR1 and CDR2 are ENHRY and SYGVKD. V lost 10 bases, J lost 4 bases, and 11 bases lay in between. CDR3 protein: CATTGGYEQYF. The CDR3 DNA follows: TGTGCCACCACTGGAGGTTACGAGCAGTACTTC.

V is TRBV4-1 and J is TRBJ2-1, with TRBD2 matching over 9 bases. Looked up from germline, CDR1 is MGHRA and CDR2 is YSYEKL. The length of the CDR3 is 17 residues. With 0 bases clipped from V and 5 bases from J, the junction kept 8 bases outside the gene matches. CDR3: CASSQDRSGRRHNEQFF. The CDR3 DNA sequence: TGCGCCAGCAGCCAAGATCGGAGCGGGAGGAGGCACAATGAGCAGTTCTTC.

The chain is built from TRBV29-1 and TRBJ2-2; D ambiguous. CDR1 is SQVTM and CDR2 is ANQGSEA in the germline V gene. The CDR3 is 11 residues long. Between the trimmed V and J ends, which lost 7 bases and 2 bases, there was a span of 5 bases. CDR3 loop: CSAGNTGELFF. CDR3 in DNA: TGCAGCGCCGGAAACACCGGGGAGCTGTTTTTT.